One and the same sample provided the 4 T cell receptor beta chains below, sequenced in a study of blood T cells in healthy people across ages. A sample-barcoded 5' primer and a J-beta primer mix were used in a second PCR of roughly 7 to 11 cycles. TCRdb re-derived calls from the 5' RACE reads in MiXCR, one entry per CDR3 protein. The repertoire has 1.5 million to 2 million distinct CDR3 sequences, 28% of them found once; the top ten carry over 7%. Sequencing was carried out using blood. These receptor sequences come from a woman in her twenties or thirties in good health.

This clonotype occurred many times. CDR3 sequence reads: CSASTSGEQFF. The CDR3 DNA reads as TGCAGTGCTTCAACTAGCGGTGAGCAGTTCTTC. V and J are TRBV20-1 and TRBJ2-1; 8 bases match TRBD2. The CDR3 has 11 residues. J gave up 9 bases and V 5 bases, and 3 bases lay outside the gene matches. Germline CDR1 is DFQATT and CDR2 is SNEGSKA (reference sequence).

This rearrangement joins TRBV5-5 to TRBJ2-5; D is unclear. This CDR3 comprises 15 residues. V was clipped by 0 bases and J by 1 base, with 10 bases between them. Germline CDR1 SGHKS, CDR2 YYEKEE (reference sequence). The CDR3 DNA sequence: TGTGCCAGCAGCTTGGGTCACAGCCTCCAAGAGACCCAGTACTTC. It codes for CASSLGHSLQETQYF.

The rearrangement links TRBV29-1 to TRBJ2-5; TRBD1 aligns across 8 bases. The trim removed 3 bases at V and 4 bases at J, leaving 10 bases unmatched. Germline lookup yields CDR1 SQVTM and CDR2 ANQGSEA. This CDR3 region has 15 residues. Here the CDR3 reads CSVDRGRGLGETQYF. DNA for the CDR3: TGCAGCGTTGACAGGGGCAGGGGGCTAGGAGAGACCCAGTACTTC. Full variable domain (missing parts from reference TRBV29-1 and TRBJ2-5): SAVISQKPSRDICQRGTSLTIQCQVDSQVTMMFWYRQQPGQSLTLIATANQGSEATYESGFVIDKFPISRPNLTFSTLTVSNMSPEDSSIYLCSVDRGRGLGETQYFGPGTRLLVL.

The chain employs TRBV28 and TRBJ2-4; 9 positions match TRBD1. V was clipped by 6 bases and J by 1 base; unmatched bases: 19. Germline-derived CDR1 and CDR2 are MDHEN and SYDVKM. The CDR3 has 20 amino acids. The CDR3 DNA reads TGTGCCAGCAGAAATCCGGAGGGGACAGGGTTGTATGGGGCCAAAAACATTCAGTACTTC. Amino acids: CASRNPEGTGLYGAKNIQYF.